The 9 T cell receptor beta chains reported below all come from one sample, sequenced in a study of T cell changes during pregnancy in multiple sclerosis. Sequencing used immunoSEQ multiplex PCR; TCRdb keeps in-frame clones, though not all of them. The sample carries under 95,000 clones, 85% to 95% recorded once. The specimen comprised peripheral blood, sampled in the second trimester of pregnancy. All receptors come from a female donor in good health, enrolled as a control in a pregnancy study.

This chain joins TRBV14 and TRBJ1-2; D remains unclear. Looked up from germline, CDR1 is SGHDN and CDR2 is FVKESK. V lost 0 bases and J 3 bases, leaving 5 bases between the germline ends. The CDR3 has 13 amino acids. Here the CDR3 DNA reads TGTGCCAGCAGCCAAGATCTAGACTATGGCTACACCTTC. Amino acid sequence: CASSQDLDYGYTF.

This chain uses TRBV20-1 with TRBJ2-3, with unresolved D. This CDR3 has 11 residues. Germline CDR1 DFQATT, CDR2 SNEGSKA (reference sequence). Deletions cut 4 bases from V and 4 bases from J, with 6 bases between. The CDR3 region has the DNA TGCAGTGCTATGCTAGCAGATACGCAGTATTTT. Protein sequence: CSAMLADTQYF.

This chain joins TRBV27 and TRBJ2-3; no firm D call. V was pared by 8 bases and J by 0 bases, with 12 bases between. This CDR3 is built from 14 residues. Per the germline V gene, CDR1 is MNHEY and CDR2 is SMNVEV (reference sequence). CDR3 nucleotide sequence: TGTGCCAGCTGTACAGATCATAGCACAGATACGCAGTATTTT. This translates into CASCTDHSTDTQYF.

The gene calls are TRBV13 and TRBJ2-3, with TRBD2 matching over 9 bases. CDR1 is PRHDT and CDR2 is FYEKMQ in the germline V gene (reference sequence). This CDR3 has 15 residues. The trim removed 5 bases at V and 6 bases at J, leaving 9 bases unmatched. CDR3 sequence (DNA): TGTGCCAGCAGCCCCCCGGCGGGGGGGCCGGATACGCAGTATTTT. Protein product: CASSPPAGGPDTQYF.

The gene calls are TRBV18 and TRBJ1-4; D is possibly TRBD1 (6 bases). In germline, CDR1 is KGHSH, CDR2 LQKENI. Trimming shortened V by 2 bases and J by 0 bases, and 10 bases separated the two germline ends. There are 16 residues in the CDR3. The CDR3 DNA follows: TGTGCCAGCTCACCAGTAGGGGGAACAACTAATGAAAAACTGTTTTTT. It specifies CASSPVGGTTNEKLFF.

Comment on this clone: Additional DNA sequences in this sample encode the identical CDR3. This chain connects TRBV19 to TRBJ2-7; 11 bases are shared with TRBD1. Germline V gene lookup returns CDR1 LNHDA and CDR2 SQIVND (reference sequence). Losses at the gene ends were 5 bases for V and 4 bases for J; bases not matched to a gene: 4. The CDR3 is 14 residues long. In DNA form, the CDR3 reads TGTGCCAGTAGTTCCCGGGACAGGGGGTACGAGCAGTACTTC. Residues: CASSSRDRGYEQYF. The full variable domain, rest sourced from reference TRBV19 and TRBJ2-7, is DGGITQSPKYLFRKEGQNVTLSCEQNLNHDAMYWYRQDPGQGLRLIYYSQIVNDFQKGDIAEGYSVSREKKESFPLTVTSAQKNPTAFYLCASSSRDRGYEQYFGPGTRLTVT.

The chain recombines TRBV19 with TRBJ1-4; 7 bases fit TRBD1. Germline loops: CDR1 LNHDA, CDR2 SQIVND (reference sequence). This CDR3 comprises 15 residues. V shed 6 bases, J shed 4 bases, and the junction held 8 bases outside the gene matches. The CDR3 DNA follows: TGTGCCAGTAGCCCTGGGACAGCTCTTAATGAAAAACTGTTTTTT. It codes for CASSPGTALNEKLFF.

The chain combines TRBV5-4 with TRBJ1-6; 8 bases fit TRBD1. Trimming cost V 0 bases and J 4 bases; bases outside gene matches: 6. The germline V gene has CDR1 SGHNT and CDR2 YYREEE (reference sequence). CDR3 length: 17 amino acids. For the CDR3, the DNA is TGTGCCAGCAGCTTGGTGGCAGGGGGCGCGTATAATTCACCCCTCCACTTT. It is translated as CASSLVAGGAYNSPLHF.

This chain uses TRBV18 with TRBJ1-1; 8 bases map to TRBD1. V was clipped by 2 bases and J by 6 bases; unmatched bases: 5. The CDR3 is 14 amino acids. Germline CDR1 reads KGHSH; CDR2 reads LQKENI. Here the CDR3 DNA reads TGTGCCAGCTCACCAGTTGCAGGGGGCTCTGAAGCTTTCTTT. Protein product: CASSPVAGGSEAFF.